This section outlines one T cell receptor beta chain sequence together with its context. Its antigen is not known. The CDR3 contains 19 residues. The V gene's germline CDR1 is MNHNY and CDR2 SVGAGI (reference sequence). The record originates from a study of CXCR3-negative and CXCR3-positive naive CD8 T cells. Study-level findings and limits: It was found that naive subsets had comparable surface CD5, and TCR strength was inferred from TRB CDR3 properties. Naive CXCR3-negative cells resembled naive CXCR3-positive cells in TRBV-TRBJ usage; memory cells differed. Naive cells positive for CXCR3 carried more hydrophobic TRB CDR3s than CXCR3-negative ones.

UMI-labeled TRB cDNA libraries were prepared by 5' RACE. TCRdb re-called the 5' RACE reads; one entry per CDR3 protein, DNA not given. This repertoire includes about 98,000 distinct CDR3 sequences. What was sequenced was naive CXCR3+ CD8+ T cells from blood. Specified subset: CD45RO-CCR7+CD27+CD95- naive CD8+ T cells expressing CXCR3 (TNR3+). This receptor was identified in a human donor in good health. Some clones in this sample may be carry-over from other donors' samples. The chain links TRBV6-6 to TRBJ1-3; TCRdb reports TRBD1, a call that lacks DNA to check it against. CDR3 amino acids: CASSYSGDRPALSGNTIYF.